One and the same sample provided the 17 T cell receptor beta chains below, sequenced in a study of breast tumors, draining lymph nodes, adjacent tissues (dated by TCRdb to the mid-2010s). Lymph node samples were obtained from the axillary draining lymph nodes of breast cancer patients. The receptor library was made with multiplex PCR. TCRdb records Illumina HiSeq 2000 as the sequencer. TCRdb handled the public reads itself, with Q25 trimming in fastp and clone calling in MiXCR, and kept productive beta chains. Rows with one shared CDR3 protein collapse into an entry with the most common genes and DNA. The sample has 150,000 to 200,000 distinct CDR3 sequences on record, roughly 29% of them singletons. Around 4.5% of the sample comes from the top ten. The specimen sequenced was axillary lymph node tissue. Receptors were obtained from a female donor with breast cancer. Some clones in this sample may be carry-over from other donors' samples.

This clonotype was observed many times. The chain is built from TRBV9 and TRBJ2-5, with 7 bases identical to TRBD2. Trimming cost V 3 bases and J 5 bases; bases outside gene matches: 7. The germline V gene encodes CDR1 SGDLS and CDR2 YYNGEE. The CDR3 is made up of 14 amino acids. In DNA form, the CDR3 reads TGTGCCAGCAGCGCTCGGGAGGCGGGTGAGACCCAGTACTTC. Amino acids: CASSAREAGETQYF. Full variable domain (outside the CDR3, taken from reference TRBV9 and TRBJ2-5): DSGVTQTPKHLITATGQRVTLRCSPRSGDLSVYWYQQSLDQGLQFLIQYYNGEERAKGNILERFSAQQFPDLHSELNLSSLELGDSALYFCASSAREAGETQYFGPGTRLLVL.

In this sample, this clonotype turned up many times. CDR3 region: CASSRDTGTDTQYF. The CDR3 DNA reads as TGTGCCAGCTCACGCGACACGGGCACAGATACGCAGTATTTT. The chain joins TRBV18 to TRBJ2-3; D is unresolved. With 4 bases removed from V and 1 base from J, the gap between germline ends came to 9 bases. Germline V gene lookup returns CDR1 KGHSH and CDR2 LQKENI. CDR3 length: 14 residues.

This clonotype has at least ten counts. The rearrangement joins TRBV7-3 to TRBJ2-1, with 7 bases aligning to TRBD2. Unmatched junction bases numbered 7, after V lost 5 bases and J lost 0 bases. This CDR3 comprises 16 residues. CDR1 and CDR2 from the germline V gene are SGHTA and FQGTGA. CDR3: CASSLHGGSSYNEQFF. CDR3 sequence (DNA): TGTGCCAGCAGCCTACACGGGGGGAGCTCCTACAATGAGCAGTTCTTC. The entire variable domain, with the rest obtained from reference TRBV7-3 and TRBJ2-1, is as follows: GAGVSQTPSNKVTEKGKYVELRCDPISGHTALYWYRQSLGQGPEFLIYFQGTGAADDSGLPNDRFFAVRPEGSVSTLKIQRTERGDSAVYLCASSLHGGSSYNEQFFGPGTRLTVL.

For this clonotype: One base away lies a much larger clone, so this may be a sequencing read error. The chain employs TRBV5-1 and TRBJ2-1, with D possibly being TRBD1 or TRBD2 (7 bases each). Deletions cut 4 bases from V and 5 bases from J, with 19 bases between. The germline V gene has CDR1 SGHRS and CDR2 YFSETQ. This CDR3 has 16 amino acids. CDR3 in amino acids: CASSPSGGGNNNEQFF. Here the CDR3 DNA reads TGCGCCAGCAGCCCCTCAGGGGGGGGTAATAACAATGAGCAGTTCTTC.

Details on this clonotype: A read error may explain this, as a much larger clone is one base away. This chain uses TRBV30 with TRBJ1-4; no reliable D call. Germline assignment: CDR1 GTSNPN and CDR2 SVGIG (reference sequence). The CDR3 has 12 amino acids. The CDR3 is CAWGLRDEELFF. CDR3 nucleotides: TGTGCCTGGGGATTGAGGGATGAAGAACTGTTTTTT.

This clonotype came up many times. The chain uses TRBV6-1 and TRBJ1-5; D gene uncertain. The CDR3 runs to 17 residues. Germline assignment: CDR1 MNHNS and CDR2 SASEGT. Trimming pared 2 bases from V and 2 bases from J, leaving 16 bases between. The CDR3: CASSEWGVGFGNQPQHF. The CDR3 DNA is TGTGCCAGCAGTGAATGGGGAGTAGGGTTCGGCAATCAGCCCCAGCATTTT.

This clonotype was observed at least ten times. The chain couples TRBV12-3 or TRBV12-4 to TRBJ2-3; tentatively, D is TRBD2 (6 bases). The V end lost 1 base, the J end lost 6 bases, and 11 bases lay between the germline ends. The CDR3 is 14 residues long. CDR3 sequence reads: CASSLGAGRDTQYF. The CDR3 DNA reads TGTGCCAGCAGTTTAGGAGCGGGCCGCGATACGCAGTATTTT.

There are a few counts of this clonotype. V and J are TRBV6-1 and TRBJ2-1, with D perhaps matching TRBD2 (5 bases). The CDR3 is made up of 16 amino acids. Per the germline V gene, CDR1 is MNHNS and CDR2 is SASEGT. The V gene lost 2 bases and the J gene lost 7 bases, with 18 bases spanning the gap. CDR3 DNA: TGTGCCAGCAGTGAACTGGGCGGACTCCAATGGAATGAGCAGTTCTTC. Its translation is CASSELGGLQWNEQFF.

The gene calls are TRBV3-2 and TRBJ2-3; TRBD2 reflects the table's D call only, with no check against the DNA. TRBV3-2 is given as a pseudogene. The CDR3 is made up of 15 amino acids. In DNA form, the CDR3 reads TGTGCCAGCAGCCAAGAGGCGGGAGTCCCAGATACGCAGTATTTT. Its protein is CASSQEAGVPDTQYF.

Remarks on this clonotype: A much larger clone differs from this one at a single base, so this may be a read error. The V and J genes are TRBV6-1 and TRBJ1-4; unclear D gene. This CDR3 spans 16 amino acids. Germline V gives CDR1 MNHNS, CDR2 SASEGT. As DNA, the CDR3 is TGTGCCAGCAATGAAGTTGGAGGGTTCATCAGTGAAAAACTGTTTTTT. Its protein product is CASNEVGGFISEKLFF.

The chain is built from TRBV7-9 and TRBJ1-6; TRBD1 is a possible D gene (6 bases). The CDR3 consists of 17 residues. CDR1 and CDR2 from the germline V gene are SEHNR and FQNEAQ (reference sequence). Deletions cut 6 bases from V and 0 bases from J, with 15 bases between. CDR3 in amino acids: CASRSDRLSSYNSPLHF. CDR3 nucleotide sequence: TGTGCCAGCAGATCAGACAGGCTAAGCTCCTATAATTCACCCCTCCACTTT.

This clonotype was counted at least ten times. V is TRBV5-6 and J is TRBJ1-6; no firm D call. V lost 3 bases and J 2 bases, leaving 9 bases between the germline ends. The CDR3 loop spans 15 amino acids. Germline CDR1 is SGHDT and CDR2 is YYEEEE. The CDR3 nucleotides read TGTGCCAGCAGCTCCCCCGGCCCCTATAATTCACCCCTCCACTTT. This codes for CASSSPGPYNSPLHF. Based on the CDR3 plus reference TRBV5-6 and TRBJ1-6, the full variable domain is DAGVTQSPTHLIKTRGQQVTLRCSPKSGHDTVSWYQQALGQGPQFIFQYYEEEERQRGNFPDRFSGHQFPNYSSELNVNALLLGDSALYLCASSSPGPYNSPLHFGNGTRLTVT.

This clonotype was observed many times. The chain combines TRBV7-8 with TRBJ1-5; perhaps TRBD1 as D (6 bases). CDR3 length equals 13 residues. V was trimmed by 4 bases and J by 5 bases, leaving 9 bases between them. Germline CDR1 is SGHVS and CDR2 is FQNEAQ. The CDR3: CASSWAGDQPQHF. The CDR3 nucleotides read TGTGCCAGCAGCTGGGCAGGGGATCAGCCCCAGCATTTT.

This clonotype was counted a few times. This rearrangement joins TRBV28 to TRBJ2-7; 9 bases fit TRBD1. The V gene's germline CDR1 is MDHEN and CDR2 SYDVKM. The CDR3 is made up of 17 amino acids. Germline trimming cut 5 bases from V and 2 bases from J; bases unmatched to any gene: 13. The CDR3 nucleotides are TGTGCCAGCAGTGGCCCCTTGGACAGGGGTGGGACCTACGAGCAGTACTTC. Translated: CASSGPLDRGGTYEQYF.

This clonotype was recorded at least ten times. The V call is TRBV20-1, the J call TRBJ1-2; D is undetermined. The CDR3 runs 14 residues. V lost 6 bases and J 0 bases, leaving 14 bases between the germline ends. Germline V gene lookup returns CDR1 DFQATT and CDR2 SNEGSKA (reference sequence). The CDR3 coding sequence is TGCAGTGCCGCAGCCCCGACCTCTAACTATGGCTACACCTTC. Translating gives CSAAAPTSNYGYTF.

This clonotype was seen ten or more times. The V call is TRBV4-3, the J call TRBJ2-5; D possibly corresponds to TRBD1 (7 bases). CDR1 is LGHNA, CDR2 YSLEER, per germline. The CDR3 consists of 14 residues. Trimming cost V 1 base and J 3 bases, with 9 bases left between them. CDR3 in amino acids: CASSQVRGEETQYF. CDR3 nucleotides: TGCGCCAGCAGCCAAGTCAGGGGGGAAGAGACCCAGTACTTC.

On this clonotype itself: A much larger clone differs from this one at a single base, so this may be a read error. The CDR3 protein is CASSREGTWEDTQYF. CDR3 DNA: TGTGCCAGCAGCCGGGAGGGGACGTGGGAAGATACGCAGTATTTT. The rearrangement uses TRBV3-1 and TRBJ2-3, with 7 positions matching TRBD2. The germline CDR1 and CDR2 sequences are LGHDT and YNNKEL (reference sequence). This CDR3 spans 15 amino acids. V shed 4 bases, J shed 5 bases, and the junction held 9 bases outside the gene matches.